The 21 T cell receptor beta chains below were found in one sample sequenced in a study of T-cell memory formation after mild COVID-19. TCRdb redid the calling of the 5' RACE reads with MiXCR, one entry per CDR3 protein. This table has roughly 300,000 distinct CDR3 sequences, roughly 15% appearing once. Sequencing was carried out using PBMCs or a T cell subset sorted from them (not recorded which). The receptors stem from a young man who had mild COVID-19 (a few samples of this study predate the infection). Cell type and time point are not known.

There are a few counts of this clonotype. The CDR3 DNA sequence: TGTGCCAGCTCACCCATGGGGGGCGTCCAGTACTTC. Amino acids: CASSPMGGVQYF. This sequence joins TRBV18 and TRBJ2-5, with D possibly called TRBD1 or TRBD2 (6 bases each). V lost 3 bases to trimming and J lost 10 bases, with 12 bases between them. Germline CDR1 is KGHSH and CDR2 is LQKENI. This CDR3 is 12 amino acids long.

This chain connects TRBV4-1 to TRBJ2-7, with D perhaps matching TRBD2 (5 bases). The V and J ends lost 0 bases and 3 bases respectively, with 6 bases between them. This CDR3 region has 13 residues. Germline CDR1 reads MGHRA; CDR2 reads YSYEKL. The CDR3 protein is CASSQDAGYEQYV. The CDR3 region has the DNA TGCGCCAGCAGCCAAGATGCGGGCTACGAGCAGTACGTC.

This clonotype was recorded a few times. The chain is built from TRBV4-3 and TRBJ2-5; TRBD2 matches at 7 bases. This CDR3 region has 13 residues. Germline V gene sequence: CDR1 LGHNA, CDR2 YSLEER. The trim removed 4 bases at V and 5 bases at J, leaving 4 bases unmatched. DNA for the CDR3: TGCGCCAGCAGCCCCTGGGGGGGGGAGACCCAGTACTTC. Protein: CASSPWGGETQYF.

The V call is TRBV20-1, the J call TRBJ2-5; 10 positions match TRBD2. V shed 5 bases and J 2 bases; nucleotides not matched to a gene: 8. Germline assignment: CDR1 DFQATT and CDR2 SNEGSKA (reference sequence). CDR3 length equals 15 residues. The chain's CDR3 is CSAFGAGGPQETQYF. CDR3 DNA sequence: TGCAGTGCTTTCGGAGCGGGGGGGCCTCAAGAGACCCAGTACTTC.

This clonotype was seen a few times. This chain uses TRBV28 with TRBJ2-5, with TRBD1 as a possible D gene (5 bases). Germline CDR1 reads MDHEN; CDR2 reads SYDVKM. Trimming removed 1 base at V and 4 bases at J, with 13 bases between. The CDR3 contains 15 residues. CDR3 protein: CASSLFVTARETQYF. CDR3 bases: TGTGCCAGCAGTTTATTTGTGACAGCTAGAGAGACCCAGTACTTC.

The chain combines TRBV11-3 with TRBJ2-1, with a tentative D call TRBD1 (5 bases). V was clipped by 5 bases and J by 0 bases, with 11 bases between them. This CDR3 has 15 amino acids. Germline V gene sequence: CDR1 SGHNT, CDR2 YENEEA. CDR3 nucleotide sequence: TGTGCCAGCAGCGCCTACAGGAGCTCCTACAATGAGCAGTTCTTC. This gives the protein CASSAYRSSYNEQFF.

J is TRBJ2-7 and V is TRBV20-1; TRBD2 is a possible D gene (6 bases). The CDR3 consists of 16 residues. V lost 1 base, J lost 2 bases, and 18 bases lay in between. Per germline, CDR1 DFQATT and CDR2 SNEGSKA (reference sequence). In DNA, the CDR3 is TGCAGTGCTAGAGCCGGGCGGGGAATGGTTACCTACGAGCAGTACGTC. Its translation: CSARAGRGMVTYEQYV.

The chain is built from TRBV14 and TRBJ2-1, with a possible D match to TRBD1 (7 bases). This CDR3 is 16 amino acids long. The V end was cut by 1 base, the J end by 2 bases, with 12 bases between. Germline assignment: CDR1 SGHDN and CDR2 FVKESK. The CDR3 loop is CASSQVGGGPYNEQFF. The DNA for the CDR3 is TGTGCCAGCAGCCAAGTAGGAGGGGGCCCCTACAATGAGCAGTTCTTC.

The chain combines TRBV6-5 with TRBJ2-1; 7 bases line up with TRBD2. The CDR3 loop spans 14 amino acids. Germline CDR1 MNHEY, CDR2 SVGAGI. Trimming at V came to 6 bases and at J to 2 bases, leaving 4 bases not matched to a gene. The CDR3: CASSRGLAYNEQFF. CDR3 in DNA: TGTGCCAGCAGCCGCGGACTAGCCTACAATGAGCAGTTCTTC.

The chain has TRBV6-4 and TRBJ2-2, with D uncertain. The V end was cut by 2 bases, the J end by 3 bases, with 7 bases between. Germline CDR1 is MRHNA and CDR2 is SNTAGT. The CDR3 totals 14 residues. The CDR3 spells CASSDGPDTGELFF. Written as DNA, the CDR3 is TGTGCCAGCAGTGACGGACCTGACACCGGGGAGCTGTTTTTT.

There are a few counts of this clonotype. The chain uses TRBV7-2 and TRBJ2-3; D not certain. The CDR3 sequence is 13 residues long. The V gene lost 1 base and the J gene lost 6 bases, with 8 bases spanning the gap. CDR1 is SGHTA, CDR2 FQGNSA, per germline. CDR3: CASSLVGRDTQYF. In DNA, the CDR3 is TGTGCCAGCAGCTTAGTTGGGCGCGATACGCAGTATTTT.

V is TRBV3-1 and J is TRBJ2-1, with D possibly matching TRBD2 (5 bases). The CDR3 sequence is 14 residues long. The V gene lost 3 bases and the J gene lost 6 bases, with 12 bases spanning the gap. Looked up from germline, CDR1 is LGHDT and CDR2 is YNNKEL (reference sequence). CDR3 DNA sequence: TGTGCCAGCAGCCAGGTCTATGAGGGCAATGAGCAGTTCTTC. Translated, it gives CASSQVYEGNEQFF.

V and J are TRBV28 and TRBJ2-3, with 8 bases aligning to TRBD2. The germline V gene has CDR1 MDHEN and CDR2 SYDVKM. V dropped 3 bases and J dropped 4; count of bases not matched to a gene: 6. The CDR3 runs to 15 residues. The CDR3: CASSFDSGVADTQYF. The CDR3 DNA reads as TGTGCCAGCAGTTTTGATAGCGGGGTTGCAGATACGCAGTATTTT. The full variable domain, its missing parts supplied by reference TRBV28 and TRBJ2-3, is DVKVTQSSRYLVKRTGEKVFLECVQDMDHENMFWYRQDPGLGLRLIYFSYDVKMKEKGDIPEGYSVSREKKERFSLILESASTNQTSMYLCASSFDSGVADTQYFGPGTRLTVL.

This rearrangement joins TRBV7-3 to TRBJ2-3; D gene ambiguous. The CDR3 has 15 amino acids. Germline V gene lookup returns CDR1 SGHTA and CDR2 FQGTGA. Trimming removed 0 bases at V and 1 base at J, with 8 bases between. CDR3 in amino acids: CASSLTPRGTDTQYF. CDR3 in DNA: TGTGCCAGCAGCTTAACTCCCCGGGGCACAGATACGCAGTATTTT.

This clonotype was found once. The chain couples TRBV19 to TRBJ2-6; D ambiguous. Trimming stripped 3 bases from V and 2 bases from J, with 11 bases between. Germline V gene lookup returns CDR1 LNHDA and CDR2 SQIVND (reference sequence). The length of the CDR3 is 16 residues. The CDR3 DNA is TGTGCCAGTAGTATCCTGGCCCCCGCTGGGGCCAACGTCCTGACTTTC. Protein product: CASSILAPAGANVLTF.

This clonotype has a handful of counts. The chain links TRBV20-1 to TRBJ2-3, with 9 positions matching TRBD1. The V segment lost 7 bases and the J segment 3 bases; nucleotides outside the gene matches: 8. The CDR3 sequence is 14 residues long. Germline assignment: CDR1 DFQATT and CDR2 SNEGSKA (reference sequence). The CDR3 loop is CSVTRDRVTDTQYF. As DNA, the CDR3 is TGCAGTGTTACCCGGGACAGGGTGACAGATACGCAGTATTTT.

This clonotype was recorded at least ten times. V and J are TRBV12-3 or TRBV12-4 and TRBJ2-3, with 8 positions matching TRBD2. The CDR3 length is 15 residues. V gave up 6 bases and J gave up 6 bases; unmatched junction bases: 11. The CDR3 reads CASSIAGTLTDTQYF. CDR3 sequence (DNA): TGTGCCAGCAGCATAGCGGGGACTCTCACCGATACGCAGTATTTT.

This clonotype was recorded a few times. This chain connects TRBV15 to TRBJ1-1, with TRBD1 as a possible D gene (6 bases). CDR1 and CDR2 (germline): LNHNV, YYDKDF (reference sequence). The CDR3 is 15 residues long. V was shortened by 2 bases and J by 8 bases, with 18 bases between the two germline ends. CDR3 coding DNA: TGTGCCACCAGCAGAAAGGACAGCAATAAACCAGAAGCTTTCTTT. This sequence encodes CATSRKDSNKPEAFF.

This clonotype was counted between two and nine times. The V call is TRBV18, the J call TRBJ2-5, with 8 bases aligning to TRBD1. CDR1 and CDR2 (germline): KGHSH, LQKENI. The V segment lost 3 bases and the J segment 4 bases; nucleotides outside the gene matches: 7. This CDR3 is 15 amino acids long. The CDR3 sequence is CASSPRTGQGETQYF. CDR3 nucleotides: TGTGCCAGCTCACCGCGGACAGGGCAGGGAGAGACCCAGTACTTC.

The V call is TRBV6-5, the J call TRBJ1-2, with D possibly being TRBD1 (5 bases). Trimming pared 0 bases from V and 4 bases from J, leaving 12 bases between. The germline V gene has CDR1 MNHEY and CDR2 SVGAGI. This CDR3 is 15 amino acids long. The CDR3 here is CASSYSNVGVYGYTF. CDR3 bases: TGTGCCAGCAGTTACTCGAATGTAGGGGTCTATGGCTACACCTTC.

The rearrangement links TRBV12-3 or TRBV12-4 to TRBJ2-2, with D tentatively TRBD1 (6 bases). CDR3 size: 17 residues. Trimming removed 4 bases from V and 4 bases from J, with 19 bases in between. The DNA of the CDR3 is TGTGCCAGCAGTTCCCCCCGGGACACCTCGATCACCGGGGAGCTGTTTTTT. Its protein is CASSSPRDTSITGELFF.